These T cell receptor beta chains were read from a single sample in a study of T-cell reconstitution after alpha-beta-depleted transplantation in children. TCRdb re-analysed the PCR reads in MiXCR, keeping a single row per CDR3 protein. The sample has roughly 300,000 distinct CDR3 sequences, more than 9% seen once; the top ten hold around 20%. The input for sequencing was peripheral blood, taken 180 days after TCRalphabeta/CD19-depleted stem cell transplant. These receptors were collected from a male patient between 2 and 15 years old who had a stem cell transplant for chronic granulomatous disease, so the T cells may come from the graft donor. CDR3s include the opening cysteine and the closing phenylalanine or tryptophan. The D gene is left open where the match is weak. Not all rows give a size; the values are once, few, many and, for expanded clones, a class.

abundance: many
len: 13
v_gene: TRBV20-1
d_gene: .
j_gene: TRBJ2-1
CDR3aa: CSASIGTDNEQFF
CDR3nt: TGCAGTGCTAGTATCGGTACAGACAATGAGCAGTTCTTC

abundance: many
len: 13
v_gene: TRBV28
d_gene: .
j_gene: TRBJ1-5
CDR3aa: CASSLVENQPQHF
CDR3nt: TGTGCCAGCAGTTTAGTGGAAAATCAGCCCCAGCATTTT

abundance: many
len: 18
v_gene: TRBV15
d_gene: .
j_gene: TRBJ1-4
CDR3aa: CATSRDPRAGSKRKKLFF
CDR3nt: TGTGCCACCAGCAGAGACCCACGGGCAGGGAGCAAGAGGAAAAAACTGTTTTTT

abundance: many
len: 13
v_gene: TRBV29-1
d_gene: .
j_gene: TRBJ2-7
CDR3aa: CSVEGSLPYEQYF
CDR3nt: TGCAGCGTTGAGGGTTCGCTTCCCTACGAGCAGTACTTC

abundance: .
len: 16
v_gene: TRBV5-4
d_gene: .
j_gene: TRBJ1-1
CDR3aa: CASRFGRTGTYTEAFF
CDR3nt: TGTGCCAGCAGATTTGGTCGTACAGGAACTTACACTGAAGCTTTCTTT

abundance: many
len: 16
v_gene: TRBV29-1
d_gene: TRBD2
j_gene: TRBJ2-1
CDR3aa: CSVEDVAREGRDEQFF
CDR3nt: TGCAGCGTTGAAGATGTCGCGCGGGAGGGCCGCGATGAGCAGTTCTTC

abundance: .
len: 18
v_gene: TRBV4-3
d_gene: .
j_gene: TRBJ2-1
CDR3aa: CASSQDPGGALRGNEQFF
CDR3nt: TGCGCCAGCAGCCAAGATCCAGGGGGGGCCCTAAGGGGGAATGAGCAGTTCTTC

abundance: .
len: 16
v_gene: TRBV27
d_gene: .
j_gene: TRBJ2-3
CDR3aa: CASSLIGGASTDTQYF
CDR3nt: TGTGCCAGCAGCCTTATCGGCGGGGCCAGCACAGATACGCAGTATTTT

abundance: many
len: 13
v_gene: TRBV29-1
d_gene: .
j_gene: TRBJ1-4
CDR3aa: CSTSRTVDEKLFF
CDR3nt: TGCAGTACCAGCCGGACGGTGGATGAAAAACTGTTTTTT

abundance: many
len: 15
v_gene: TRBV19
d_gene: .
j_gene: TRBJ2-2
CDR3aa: CASSPPAVNTGELFF
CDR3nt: TGTGCCAGTAGTCCTCCGGCCGTCAACACCGGGGAGCTGTTTTTT

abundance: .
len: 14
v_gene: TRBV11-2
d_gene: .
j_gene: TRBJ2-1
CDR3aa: CASRMGLWGNLQFF
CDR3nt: TGTGCCAGCAGGATGGGACTCTGGGGCAATTTGCAGTTCTTC

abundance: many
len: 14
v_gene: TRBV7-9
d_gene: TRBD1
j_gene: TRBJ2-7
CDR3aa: CASSLNRGPYEQYF
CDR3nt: TGTGCCAGCAGCTTAAACAGGGGACCCTACGAGCAGTACTTC

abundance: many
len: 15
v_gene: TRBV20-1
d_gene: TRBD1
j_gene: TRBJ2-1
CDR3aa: CSARDLTGAYNEQFF
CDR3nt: TGCAGTGCTAGAGATCTCACAGGGGCGTACAATGAGCAGTTCTTC

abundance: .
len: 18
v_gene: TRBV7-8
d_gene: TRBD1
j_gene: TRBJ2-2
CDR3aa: CASSRIMVGQGMTGELFF
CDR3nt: TGTGCCAGCAGCCGAATTATGGTGGGACAGGGGATGACCGGGGAGCTGTTTTTT

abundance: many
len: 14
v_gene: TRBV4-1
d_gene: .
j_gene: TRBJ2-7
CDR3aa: CASSGGARSYEQYF
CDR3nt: TGCGCCAGCAGCGGGGGAGCCCGCTCCTACGAGCAGTACTTC

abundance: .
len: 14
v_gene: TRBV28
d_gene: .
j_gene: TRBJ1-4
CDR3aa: CASSFWATNEKLFF
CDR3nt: TGTGCCAGCAGTTTTTGGGCAACTAATGAAAAACTGTTTTTT

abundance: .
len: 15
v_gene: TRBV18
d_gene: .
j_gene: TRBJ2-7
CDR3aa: CASSPRGHLSYEQYF
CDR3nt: TGTGCCAGCTCACCACGGGGGCACCTCTCCTACGAGCAGTACTTC

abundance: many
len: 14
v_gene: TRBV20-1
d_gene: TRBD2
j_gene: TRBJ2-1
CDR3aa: CSASPLAGGLGQFF
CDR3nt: TGCAGTGCTAGTCCGCTAGCGGGGGGGCTGGGGCAGTTCTTC

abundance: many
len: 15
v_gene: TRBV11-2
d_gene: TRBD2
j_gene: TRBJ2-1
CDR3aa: CASSSESRLAGSVFF
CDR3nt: TGTGCCAGCAGCTCAGAGTCACGGCTAGCGGGATCTGTGTTCTTC

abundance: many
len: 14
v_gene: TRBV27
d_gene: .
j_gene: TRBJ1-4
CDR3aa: CASSPQWRNEKLFF
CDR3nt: TGTGCCAGCAGTCCCCAGTGGAGGAATGAAAAACTGTTTTTT

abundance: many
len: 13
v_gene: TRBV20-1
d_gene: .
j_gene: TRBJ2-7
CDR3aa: CSASVVPTYEQYF
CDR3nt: TGCAGTGCTAGCGTCGTTCCTACCTACGAGCAGTACTTC

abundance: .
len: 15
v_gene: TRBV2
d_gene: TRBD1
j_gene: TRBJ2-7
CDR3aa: CAISKLGQGTYEQYF
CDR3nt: TGTGCCATCAGTAAATTGGGACAGGGGACCTACGAGCAGTACTTC

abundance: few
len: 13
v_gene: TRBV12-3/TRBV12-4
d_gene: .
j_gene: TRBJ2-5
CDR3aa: CASSLGRIETQYF
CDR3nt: TGTGCCAGCAGTTTGGGACGGATAGAGACCCAGTACTTC

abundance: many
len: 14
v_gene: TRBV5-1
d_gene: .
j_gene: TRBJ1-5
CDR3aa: CASSLEGTSQPQHF
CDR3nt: TGCGCCAGCAGCTTGGAGGGTACGAGTCAGCCCCAGCATTTT

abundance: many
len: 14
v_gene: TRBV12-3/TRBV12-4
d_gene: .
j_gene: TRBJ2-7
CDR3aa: CASSPEGSYYEQYF
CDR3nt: TGTGCCAGCAGCCCCGAGGGGAGTTACTACGAGCAGTACTTC

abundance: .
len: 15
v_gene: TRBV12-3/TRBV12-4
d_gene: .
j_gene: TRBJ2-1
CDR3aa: CASTPTESSYNEQFF
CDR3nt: TGTGCCAGCACCCCGACAGAAAGCTCCTACAATGAGCAGTTCTTC

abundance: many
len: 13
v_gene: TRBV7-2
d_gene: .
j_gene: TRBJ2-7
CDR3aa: CASSFRRVYEQYF
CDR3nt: TGTGCCAGCAGCTTCCGAAGGGTCTACGAGCAGTACTTC

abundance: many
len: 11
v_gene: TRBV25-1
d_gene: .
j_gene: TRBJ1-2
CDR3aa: CASWTEYGYTF
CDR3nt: TGTGCCAGCTGGACAGAATATGGCTACACCTTC

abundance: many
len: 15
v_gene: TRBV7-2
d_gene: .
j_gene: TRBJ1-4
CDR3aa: CASSYQVGSSEKLFF
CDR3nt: TGTGCCAGCAGCTACCAGGTCGGCTCCTCCGAAAAACTGTTTTTT

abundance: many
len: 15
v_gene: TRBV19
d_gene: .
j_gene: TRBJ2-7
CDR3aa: CASSATLWNIYEQYF
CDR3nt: TGTGCCAGTAGTGCGACTTTATGGAATATCTACGAGCAGTACTTC

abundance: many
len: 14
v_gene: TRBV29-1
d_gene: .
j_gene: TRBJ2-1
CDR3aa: CSVLPPGIGDEQFF
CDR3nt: TGCAGCGTCCTACCGCCGGGGATTGGGGATGAGCAGTTCTTC

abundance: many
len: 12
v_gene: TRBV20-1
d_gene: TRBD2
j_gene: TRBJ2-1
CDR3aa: CSARLGEGEQFF
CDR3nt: TGCAGTGCGCGACTAGGGGAGGGTGAGCAGTTCTTC

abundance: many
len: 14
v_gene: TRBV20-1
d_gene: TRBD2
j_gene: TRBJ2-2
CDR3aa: CSARGGGGTGELFF
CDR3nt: TGCAGTGCTAGGGGCGGGGGAGGCACCGGGGAGCTGTTTTTT

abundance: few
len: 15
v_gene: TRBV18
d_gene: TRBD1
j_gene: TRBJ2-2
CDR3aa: CASSFHRGSTGELFF
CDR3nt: TGTGCCAGCTCGTTCCACAGGGGTAGCACCGGGGAGCTGTTTTTT

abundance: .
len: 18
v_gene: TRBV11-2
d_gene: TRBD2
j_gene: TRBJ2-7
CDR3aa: CASSFRIGETSGSWEQYF
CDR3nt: TGTGCCAGCAGCTTTAGGATTGGGGAGACTAGCGGGAGTTGGGAGCAGTACTTC

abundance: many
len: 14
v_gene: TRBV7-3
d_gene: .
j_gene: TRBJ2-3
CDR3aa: CASSLEGIGDTQYF
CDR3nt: TGTGCCAGCAGCTTGGAGGGTATAGGAGATACGCAGTATTTT

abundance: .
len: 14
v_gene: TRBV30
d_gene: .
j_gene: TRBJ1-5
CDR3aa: CAWSHLAGNQPQHF
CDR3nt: TGTGCCTGGAGTCACCTAGCGGGCAATCAGCCCCAGCATTTT

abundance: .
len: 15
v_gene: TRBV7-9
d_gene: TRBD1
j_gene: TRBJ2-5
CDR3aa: CASSLGDRGTETQSF
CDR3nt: TGTGCCAGCAGCTTAGGTGACAGGGGAACAGAGACCCAGTCCTTC

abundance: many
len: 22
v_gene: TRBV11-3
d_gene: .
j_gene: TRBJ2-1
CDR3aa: CASSLVPSGGDSSSFSYNEQFF
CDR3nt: TGTGCCAGCAGCTTAGTACCCTCGGGCGGGGACAGTTCATCCTTCTCCTACAATGAGCAGTTCTTC

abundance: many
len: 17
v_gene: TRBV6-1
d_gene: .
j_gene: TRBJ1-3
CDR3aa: CASSTALVEGAGNTIYF
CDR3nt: TGTGCCAGCAGCACGGCGCTAGTTGAGGGGGCTGGAAACACCATATATTTT

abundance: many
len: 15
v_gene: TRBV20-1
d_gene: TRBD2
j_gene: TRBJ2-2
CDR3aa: CSAREGLANTGELFF
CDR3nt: TGCAGTGCTAGAGAGGGACTAGCGAACACCGGGGAGCTGTTTTTT

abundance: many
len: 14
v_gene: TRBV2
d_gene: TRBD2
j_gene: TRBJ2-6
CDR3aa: CASSGGLAGIALTF
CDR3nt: TGTGCCAGCAGTGGGGGACTAGCGGGGATTGCCCTGACTTTC

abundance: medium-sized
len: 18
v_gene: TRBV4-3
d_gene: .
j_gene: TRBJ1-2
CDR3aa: CASSQEGGFSTHNYGYTF
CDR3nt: TGCGCCAGCAGCCAAGAGGGAGGGTTTAGTACACACAACTATGGCTACACCTTC

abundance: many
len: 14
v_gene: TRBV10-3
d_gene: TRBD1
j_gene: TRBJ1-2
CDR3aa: CAIRQGGRGYGYTF
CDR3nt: TGTGCCATCAGGCAAGGGGGCCGAGGCTATGGCTACACCTTC

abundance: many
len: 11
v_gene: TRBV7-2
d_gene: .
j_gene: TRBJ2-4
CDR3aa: CASSYRDIQYF
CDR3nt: TGTGCCAGCAGCTACAGGGACATTCAGTACTTC

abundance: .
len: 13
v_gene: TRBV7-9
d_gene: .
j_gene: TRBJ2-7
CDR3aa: CASSLGSVREQYF
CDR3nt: TGTGCCAGCAGCTTAGGTTCGGTCCGCGAGCAGTACTTC

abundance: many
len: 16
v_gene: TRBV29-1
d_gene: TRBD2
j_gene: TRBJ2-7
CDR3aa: CSVEGDSSGRSYEQYF
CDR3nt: TGCAGCGTTGAAGGGGATAGTAGCGGGAGATCCTACGAGCAGTACTTC

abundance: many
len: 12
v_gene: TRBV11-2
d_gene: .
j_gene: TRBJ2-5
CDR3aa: CASSPELETQYF
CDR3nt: TGTGCCAGCAGCCCGGAGTTAGAGACCCAGTACTTC

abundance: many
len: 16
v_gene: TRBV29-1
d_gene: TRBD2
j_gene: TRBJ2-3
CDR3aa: CSVGPQLAESTDTQYF
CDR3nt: TGCAGCGTTGGCCCCCAACTAGCGGAGAGCACAGATACGCAGTATTTT

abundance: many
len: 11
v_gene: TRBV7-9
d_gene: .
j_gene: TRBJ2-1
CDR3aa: CASQEINEQFF
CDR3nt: TGTGCCAGCCAGGAGATAAATGAGCAGTTCTTC

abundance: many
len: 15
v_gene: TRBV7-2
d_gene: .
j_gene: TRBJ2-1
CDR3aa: CASSSGLDNYNEQFF
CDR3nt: TGTGCCAGCAGCTCGGGACTCGATAACTACAATGAGCAGTTCTTC

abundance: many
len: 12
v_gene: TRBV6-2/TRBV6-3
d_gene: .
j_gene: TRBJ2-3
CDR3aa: CASSRTTDTQYF
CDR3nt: TGTGCCAGCAGCCGGACTACAGATACGCAGTATTTT

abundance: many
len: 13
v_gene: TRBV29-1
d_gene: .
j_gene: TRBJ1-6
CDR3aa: CSVPRTANSPLHF
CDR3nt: TGCAGCGTCCCCAGGACAGCAAATTCACCCCTCCACTTT

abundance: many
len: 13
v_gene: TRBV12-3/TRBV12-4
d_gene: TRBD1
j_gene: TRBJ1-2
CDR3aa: CASSRDSNYGYTF
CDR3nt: TGTGCCAGCAGTCGGGACAGTAACTATGGCTACACCTTC

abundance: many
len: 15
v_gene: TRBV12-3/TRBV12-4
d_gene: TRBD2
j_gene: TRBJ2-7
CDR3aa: CASSYQRGASYEQYF
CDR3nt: TGTGCCAGCAGTTACCAGCGGGGGGCCTCCTACGAGCAGTACTTC

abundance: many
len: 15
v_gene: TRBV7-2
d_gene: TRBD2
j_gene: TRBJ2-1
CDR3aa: CASSTSGSPWNEQFF
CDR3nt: TGTGCCAGCAGCACTAGCGGGAGTCCTTGGAATGAGCAGTTCTTC

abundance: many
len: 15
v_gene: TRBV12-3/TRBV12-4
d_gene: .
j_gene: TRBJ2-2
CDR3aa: CASTYRGSMTGELFF
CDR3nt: TGTGCCAGCACCTATCGAGGGAGCATGACCGGGGAGCTGTTTTTT